These 8 T cell receptor beta chains were sequenced from one sample in a study of shared clonotypes between healthy human individuals (dated by TCRdb to 2020 to 2021). The protocol used for the library was the immunoSEQ multiplex PCR assay. TCRdb obtained this table from immuneACCESS and retained in-frame rearrangements with V and J assigned. These tables miss some clones; where compared with another copy, unresolved V genes account for less than half of the shortfall, and the remainder is unexplained. The sample table lists 2 million to 3 million clones, roughly 93% of them with a count of one. The top ten clones comprise 0.36% of the sample. The source material was naive CD4+ T cells from PBMCs. According to the study, the label for this sample's cell subset or site signals: CD45RA+ positively selected. These receptors all come from a man between 18 and 29 years old in good health. Some clones in this sample may be carry-over from other donors' samples.

The chain carries TRBV10-3 and TRBJ1-1; no clear D. The germline V gene has CDR1 ENHRY and CDR2 SYGVKD. The CDR3 is 12 residues long. Deletions cut 7 bases from V and 3 bases from J, with 9 bases between. CDR3 bases: TGTGCCATCACCAAACGGGACACTGAAGCTTTCTTT. It encodes CAITKRDTEAFF.

This rearrangement joins TRBV28 to TRBJ1-6; 7 bases agree with TRBD1. Looked up from germline, CDR1 is MDHEN and CDR2 is SYDVKM. The CDR3 spans 15 residues. V lost 1 base and J lost 7; bases outside the gene matches: 4. This chain's CDR3 is CASSLSDRRNSPLHF. CDR3 nucleotide sequence: TGTGCCAGCAGTTTATCGGACAGGAGAAATTCACCCCTCCACTTT.

Of note for this clone: An end of the junction differs from the germline gene, which may be a read error. The chain is built from TRBV5-1 and TRBJ2-1; a possible D gene is TRBD1 (6 bases). Germline V CDR1 and CDR2: SGHRS, YFSETQ. The CDR3 has 13 amino acids. The chain's CDR3 is CASSRGQVGARVF. CDR3 DNA: TGCGCCAGCAGCCGGGGACAAGTAGGGGCGAGGGTCTTC.

The chain links TRBV7-2 to TRBJ2-1; TRBD2 agrees at 10 bases. V dropped 2 bases and J dropped 4; count of bases not matched to a gene: 5. Germline CDR1 and CDR2: SGHTA and FQGNSA. This CDR3 has 16 amino acids. In nucleotides, the CDR3 is TGTGCCAGCAGCTTAAGGAGGACTAGCGGTTACAATGAGCAGTTCTTC. Translating it yields CASSLRRTSGYNEQFF. Drawing the rest from reference TRBV7-2 and TRBJ2-1, the complete variable domain is GAGVSQSPSNKVTEKGKDVELRCDPISGHTALYWYRQSLGQGLEFLIYFQGNSAPDKSGLPSDRFSAERTGGSVSTLTIQRTQQEDSAVYLCASSLRRTSGYNEQFFGPGTRLTVL.

The V gene is TRBV5-6, the J gene TRBJ2-1; D not resolved. This CDR3 spans 13 amino acids. Trimming cost V 4 bases and J 4 bases, with 9 bases left between them. In germline, CDR1 is SGHDT, CDR2 YYEEEE. CDR3 DNA sequence: TGTGCCAGCAGCCGAGGACGGTACAATGAGCAGTTCTTC. It codes for CASSRGRYNEQFF.

The rearrangement links TRBV5-1 to TRBJ2-1; 7 positions agree with TRBD1. This CDR3 spans 15 amino acids. The germline gives CDR1 SGHRS, CDR2 YFSETQ. V shed 2 bases, J shed 4 bases, and the junction held 6 bases outside the gene matches. CDR3 residues: CASSLGQAAYNEQFF. In nucleotides, the CDR3 is TGCGCCAGCAGCTTAGGACAGGCAGCGTACAATGAGCAGTTCTTC.

The chain recombines TRBV19 with TRBJ2-1, with D unclear. V lost 5 bases and J lost 4, with 15 bases in between. This CDR3 has 15 residues. The germline V gene encodes CDR1 LNHDA and CDR2 SQIVND (reference sequence). CDR3 nucleotides: TGTGCCAGTAGTCTGCCCCTCGGATCGTACAATGAGCAGTTCTTC. Translation gives CASSLPLGSYNEQFF.

This rearrangement joins TRBV11-1 to TRBJ2-7; 11 bases align to TRBD2. The CDR3 is made up of 15 amino acids. Trimming removed 5 bases from V and 2 bases from J; junction bases left unmatched: 5. The germline gives CDR1 SGHAT, CDR2 FQDESV (reference sequence). The CDR3 spells CASSVTSGRTYEQYF. The CDR3 DNA reads TGTGCCAGCAGCGTAACTAGCGGGAGAACCTACGAGCAGTACTTC.